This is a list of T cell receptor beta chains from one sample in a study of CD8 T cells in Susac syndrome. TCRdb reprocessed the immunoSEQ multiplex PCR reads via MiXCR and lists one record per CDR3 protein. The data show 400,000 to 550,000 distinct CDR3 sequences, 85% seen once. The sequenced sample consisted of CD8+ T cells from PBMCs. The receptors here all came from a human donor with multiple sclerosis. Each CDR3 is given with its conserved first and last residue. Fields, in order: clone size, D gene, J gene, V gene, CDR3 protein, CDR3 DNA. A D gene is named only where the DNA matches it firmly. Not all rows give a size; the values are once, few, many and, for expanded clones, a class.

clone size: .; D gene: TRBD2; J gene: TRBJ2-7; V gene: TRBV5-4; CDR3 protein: CASSFTAGDAPYEQYF; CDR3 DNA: TGTGCCAGCAGCTTCACTGCGGGGGATGCTCCCTACGAGCAGTACTTC
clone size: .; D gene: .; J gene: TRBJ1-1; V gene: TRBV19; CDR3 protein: CATERTFMNTEAFF; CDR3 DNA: TGTGCCACCGAGAGGACCTTCATGAACACTGAAGCTTTCTTT
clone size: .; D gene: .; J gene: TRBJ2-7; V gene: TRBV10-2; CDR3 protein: CASSGDEYPYEQYF; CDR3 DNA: TGCGCCAGCAGTGGGGACGAATACCCCTACGAGCAGTACTTC
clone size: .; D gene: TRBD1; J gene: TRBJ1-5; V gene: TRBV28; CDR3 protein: CASSLRKGARDQPQHF; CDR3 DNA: TGTGCCAGCAGCCTTCGCAAGGGGGCGCGAGATCAGCCCCAGCATTTT
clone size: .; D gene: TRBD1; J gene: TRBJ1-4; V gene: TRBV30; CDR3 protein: CAWETGGGDEKLFF; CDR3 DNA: TGTGCTTGGGAGACAGGGGGCGGGGATGAAAAACTGTTTTTT
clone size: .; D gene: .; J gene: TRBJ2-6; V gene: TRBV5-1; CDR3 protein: CASSLLDPNSGANVLTF; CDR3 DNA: TGCGCCAGCAGCTTGCTAGACCCGAACTCTGGGGCCAACGTCCTGACTTTC
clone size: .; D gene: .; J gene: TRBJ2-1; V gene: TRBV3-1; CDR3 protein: CASSQDRIPYNEQFF; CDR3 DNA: TGTGCCAGCAGCCAAGACAGGATTCCCTACAATGAGCAGTTCTTC
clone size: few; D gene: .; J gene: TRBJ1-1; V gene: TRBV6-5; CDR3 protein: CASSYLGVNTEAFF; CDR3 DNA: TGTGCCAGCAGTTACCTCGGGGTGAACACTGAAGCTTTCTTT
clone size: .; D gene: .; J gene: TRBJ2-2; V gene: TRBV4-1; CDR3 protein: CASSQERWDTGELFF; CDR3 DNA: TGCGCCAGCAGCCAAGAAAGATGGGATACCGGGGAGCTGTTTTTT
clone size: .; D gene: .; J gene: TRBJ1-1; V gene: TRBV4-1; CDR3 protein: CASGHHLNRAFF; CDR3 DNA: TGCGCCAGCGGCCACCACCTCAATAGAGCTTTCTTT
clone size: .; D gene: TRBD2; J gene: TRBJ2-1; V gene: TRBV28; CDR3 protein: CASSATSGRVDEQFF; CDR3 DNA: TGTGCCAGCAGCGCTACTAGCGGGAGGGTTGATGAGCAGTTCTTC
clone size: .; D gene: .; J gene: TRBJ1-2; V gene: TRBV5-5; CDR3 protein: CASSLVVATGASVGTF; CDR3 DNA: .
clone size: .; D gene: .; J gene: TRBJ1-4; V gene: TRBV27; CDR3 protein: CASSLEGAINEKLFF; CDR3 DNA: TGTGCCAGCAGTTTAGAAGGAGCTATTAATGAAAAACTGTTTTTT
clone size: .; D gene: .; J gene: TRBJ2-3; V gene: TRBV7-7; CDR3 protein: CASSRDLMSTDTQYF; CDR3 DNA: TGTGCTAGCAGCCGGGACTTGATGTCGACAGATACGCAGTATTTT
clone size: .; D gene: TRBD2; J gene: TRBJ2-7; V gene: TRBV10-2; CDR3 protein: CASSPAGVLHEQYF; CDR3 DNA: TGCGCCAGCAGTCCAGCGGGAGTATTGCACGAGCAGTACTTC
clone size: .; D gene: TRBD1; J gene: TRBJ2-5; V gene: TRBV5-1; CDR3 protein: CASSSGQPGETQYF; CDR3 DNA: TGCGCCAGCAGCTCGGGACAGCCGGGGGAGACCCAGTACTTC
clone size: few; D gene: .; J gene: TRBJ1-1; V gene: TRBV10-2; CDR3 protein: CASSEEESLNTEAFF; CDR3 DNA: TGCGCCAGCAGTGAAGAAGAGAGTCTGAACACTGAAGCTTTCTTT
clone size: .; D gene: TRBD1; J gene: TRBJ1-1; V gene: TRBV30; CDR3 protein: CAWSVGTGVSPMF; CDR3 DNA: TGTGCCTGGAGCGTCGGGACAGGGGTTTCCCCTATGTTT
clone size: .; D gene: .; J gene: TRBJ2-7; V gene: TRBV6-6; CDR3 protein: CASSWALDPASYEQYF; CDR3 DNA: TGTGCCAGCAGTTGGGCTTTGGACCCGGCTTCCTACGAGCAGTACTTC
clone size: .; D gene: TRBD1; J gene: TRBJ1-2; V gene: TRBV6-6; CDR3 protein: CASSYPTGGDYGYTF; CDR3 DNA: TGTGCCAGCAGTTACCCGACAGGGGGCGACTATGGCTACACCTTC
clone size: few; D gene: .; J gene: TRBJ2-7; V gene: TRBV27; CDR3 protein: CASSLTDRYEQYF; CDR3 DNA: TGTGCCAGCAGCTTAACCGACCGTTACGAGCAGTACTTC
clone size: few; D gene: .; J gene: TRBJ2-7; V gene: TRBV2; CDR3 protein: CASSRTIQGNEQYF; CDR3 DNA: TGTGCCAGCAGCCGCACGATCCAGGGTAACGAGCAGTACTTC
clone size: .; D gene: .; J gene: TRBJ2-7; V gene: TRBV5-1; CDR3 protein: CASSPIGTESSYEQYF; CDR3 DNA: TGCGCCAGCAGCCCTATCGGGACCGAAAGCTCCTACGAGCAGTACTTC
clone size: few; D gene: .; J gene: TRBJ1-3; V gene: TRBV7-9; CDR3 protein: CASSPGQGLSGNTIYF; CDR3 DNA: TGTGCCAGCAGCCCCGGGCAGGGACTCTCTGGAAACACCATATATTTT
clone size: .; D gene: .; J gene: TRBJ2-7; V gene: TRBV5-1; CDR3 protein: CASNPLGSHEQYF; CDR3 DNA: TGCGCCAGCAACCCGCTCGGTAGCCACGAGCAGTACTTC
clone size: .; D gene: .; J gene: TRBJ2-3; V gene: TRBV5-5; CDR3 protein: CASSLVGGRGGTDTQYF; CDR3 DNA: TGTGCCAGCAGCTTGGTCGGGGGGCGCGGGGGCACAGATACGCAGTATTTT
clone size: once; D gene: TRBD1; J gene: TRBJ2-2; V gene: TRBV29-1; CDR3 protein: CSVEDHSSDRGRAGELFF; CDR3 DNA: TGCAGCGTTGAAGATCATTCATCGGACAGGGGGCGGGCCGGGGAGCTGTTTTTT
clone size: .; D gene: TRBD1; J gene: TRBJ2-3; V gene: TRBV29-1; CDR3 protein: CSARTGGADTQYF; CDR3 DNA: TGCAGCGCCCGGACAGGGGGCGCAGATACGCAGTATTTT
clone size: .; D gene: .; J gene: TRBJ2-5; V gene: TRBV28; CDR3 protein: CASSSYRAGTQYF; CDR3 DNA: TGTGCCAGCAGCTCCTACAGGGCAGGGACCCAGTACTTC
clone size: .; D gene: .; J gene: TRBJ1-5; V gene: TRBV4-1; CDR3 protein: CASSQDSNQPQHF; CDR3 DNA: TGCGCCAGCAGCCAAGATAGCAATCAGCCCCAGCATTTT
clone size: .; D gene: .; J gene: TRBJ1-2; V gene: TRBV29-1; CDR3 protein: CSVEDRKNSHQNPLHSYGYTF; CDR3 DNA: TGCAGCGTTGAAGACAGGAAAAACAGCCACCAGAACCCCCTCCATTCTTATGGCTACACCTTC
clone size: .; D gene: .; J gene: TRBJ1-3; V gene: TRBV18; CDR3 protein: CASSRNRYRKIPGNTIYF; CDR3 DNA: TGTGCCAGCTCACGGAACCGCTACAGGAAGATCCCTGGAAACACCATATATTTT
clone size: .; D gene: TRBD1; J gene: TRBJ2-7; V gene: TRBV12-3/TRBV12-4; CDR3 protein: CASSADRGMAYEQYF; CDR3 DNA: TGTGCCAGCAGTGCTGACAGGGGGATGGCCTACGAGCAGTACTTC
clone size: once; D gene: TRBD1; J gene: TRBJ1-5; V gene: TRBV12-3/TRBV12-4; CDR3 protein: CASSFYAGQDSNQPQHF; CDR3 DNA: TGTGCCAGCAGTTTTTACGCGGGACAGGATAGCAATCAGCCCCAGCATTTT
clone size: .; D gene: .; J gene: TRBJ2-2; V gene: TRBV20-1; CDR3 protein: CSAREGPLNTGELFF; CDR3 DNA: TGCAGTGCTAGAGAGGGGCCCTTAAACACCGGGGAGCTGTTTTTT
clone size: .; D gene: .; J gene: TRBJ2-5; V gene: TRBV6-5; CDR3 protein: CASSYISFRRPQYF; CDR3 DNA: TGTGCCAGCAGTTACATTTCATTTAGGAGACCCCAGTACTTC
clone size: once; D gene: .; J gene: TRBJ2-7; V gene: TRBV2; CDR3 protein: CASSNSAFLGTGVYEQYF; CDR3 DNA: TGTGCCAGCAGTAATAGCGCGTTTTTGGGGACGGGGGTCTACGAGCAGTACTTC
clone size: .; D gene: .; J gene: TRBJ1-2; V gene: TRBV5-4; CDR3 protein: CASSLVGSGYGYTF; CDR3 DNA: TGTGCCAGCAGCTTGGTTGGGTCCGGCTATGGCTACACCTTC
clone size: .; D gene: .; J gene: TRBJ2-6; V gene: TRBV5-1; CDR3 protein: CASSLWGIGSGANVLTF; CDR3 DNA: TGCGCCAGCAGCTTGTGGGGAATTGGGTCTGGGGCCAACGTCCTGACTTTC
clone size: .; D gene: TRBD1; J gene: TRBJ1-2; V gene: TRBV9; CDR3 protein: CASSVDQGASYGYTF; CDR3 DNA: TGTGCCAGCAGCGTAGACCAGGGGGCGAGCTATGGCTACACCTTC
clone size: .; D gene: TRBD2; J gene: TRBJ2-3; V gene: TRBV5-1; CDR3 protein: CASSLEQREPSWTDTQYF; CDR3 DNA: TGCGCCAGCAGCTTGGAGCAGCGGGAGCCCTCTTGGACAGATACGCAGTATTTT
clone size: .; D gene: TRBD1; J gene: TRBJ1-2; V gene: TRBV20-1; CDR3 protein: CSARVTGGVTDYGYTF; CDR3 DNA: TGCAGTGCTAGAGTGACAGGGGGAGTTACGGACTATGGCTACACCTTC
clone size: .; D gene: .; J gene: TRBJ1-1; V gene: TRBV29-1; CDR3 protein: CSVREGGTEAFF; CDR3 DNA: TGCAGCGTTCGAGAAGGGGGTACTGAAGCTTTCTTT
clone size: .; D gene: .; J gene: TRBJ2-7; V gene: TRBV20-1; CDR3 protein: CSARDGRSEGYEQYF; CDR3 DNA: TGCAGTGCTAGAGATGGCCGGTCCGAGGGCTACGAGCAGTACTTC
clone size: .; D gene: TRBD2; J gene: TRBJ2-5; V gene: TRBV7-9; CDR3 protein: CASSPPSGAGTQYF; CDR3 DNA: TGTGCCAGCAGCCCGCCCAGCGGGGCGGGGACCCAGTACTTC
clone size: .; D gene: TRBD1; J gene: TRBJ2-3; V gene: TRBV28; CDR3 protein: CASSQDRLSTDTQYF; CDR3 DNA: TGTGCCAGCAGTCAGGACAGGCTTAGCACAGATACGCAGTATTTT
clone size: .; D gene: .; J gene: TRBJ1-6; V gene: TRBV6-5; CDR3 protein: CASSFTGTNSPLHF; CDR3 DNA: TGTGCCAGCAGTTTTACCGGGACTAATTCACCCCTCCACTTT
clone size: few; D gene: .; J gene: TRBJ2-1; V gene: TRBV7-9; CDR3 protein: CASSLEQGNEQFF; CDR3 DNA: TGTGCCAGCAGCTTAGAACAGGGCAATGAGCAGTTCTTC
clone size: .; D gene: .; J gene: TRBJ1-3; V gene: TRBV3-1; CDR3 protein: CASSQGLFRGFSGNTIYF; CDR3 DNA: TGTGCCAGCAGCCAAGGGCTTTTCAGGGGTTTTTCTGGAAACACCATATATTTT
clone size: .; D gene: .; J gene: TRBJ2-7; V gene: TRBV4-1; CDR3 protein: CASRSNVGLYEQYF; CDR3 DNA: TGCGCCAGCAGGAGCAATGTGGGACTTTACGAGCAGTACTTC